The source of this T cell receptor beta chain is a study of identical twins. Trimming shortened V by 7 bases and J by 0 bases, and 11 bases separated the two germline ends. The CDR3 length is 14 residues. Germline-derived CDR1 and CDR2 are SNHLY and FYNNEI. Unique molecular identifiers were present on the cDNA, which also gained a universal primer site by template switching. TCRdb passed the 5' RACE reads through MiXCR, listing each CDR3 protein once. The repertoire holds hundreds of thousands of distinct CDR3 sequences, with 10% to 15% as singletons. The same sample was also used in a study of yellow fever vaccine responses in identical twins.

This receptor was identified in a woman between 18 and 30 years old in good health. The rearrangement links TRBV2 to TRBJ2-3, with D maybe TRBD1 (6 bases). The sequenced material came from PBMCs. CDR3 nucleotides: TGTGCCAGCAAGGGGGTCTTAAGCACAGATACGCAGTATTTT. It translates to CASKGVLSTDTQYF.